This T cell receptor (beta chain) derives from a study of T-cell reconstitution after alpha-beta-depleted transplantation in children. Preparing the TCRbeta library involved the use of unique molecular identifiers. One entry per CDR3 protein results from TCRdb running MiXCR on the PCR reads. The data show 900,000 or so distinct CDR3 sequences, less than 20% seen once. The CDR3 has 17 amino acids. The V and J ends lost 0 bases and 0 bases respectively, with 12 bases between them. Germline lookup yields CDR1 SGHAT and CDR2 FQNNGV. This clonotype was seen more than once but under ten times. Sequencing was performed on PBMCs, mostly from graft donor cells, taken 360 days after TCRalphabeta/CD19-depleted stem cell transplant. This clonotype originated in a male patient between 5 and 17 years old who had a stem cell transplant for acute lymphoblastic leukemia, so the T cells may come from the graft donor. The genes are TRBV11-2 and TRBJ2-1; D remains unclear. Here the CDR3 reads CASSLDLGLSSYNEQFF. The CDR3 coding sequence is TGTGCCAGCAGCTTAGATCTGGGTCTCAGCTCCTACAATGAGCAGTTCTTC.